The rows below give T cell receptor beta chains drawn from one sample of a study of breast tumors, draining lymph nodes, adjacent tissues. TCRdb re-analysed the multiplex PCR reads in MiXCR, keeping a single row per CDR3 protein. The repertoire holds roughly 130,000 distinct CDR3 sequences, with less than 20% as singletons. Material for sequencing was axillary lymph node tissue. The receptors were sampled from a female donor with breast cancer. Some clones in this sample may be carry-over from other donors' samples. Each CDR3 is given with its conserved first and last residue. A D gene is named only where the DNA matches it firmly. Clone size is shown for a subset of rows, as once, few, many or a class of expanded clone.

clone_size	d_call	v_call	j_call	cdr3_nt	cdr3_aa
many	TRBD2	TRBV6-1	TRBJ2-5	TGTGCCATCACTAGCGGGACTAGACAAGAGACCCAGTACTTC	CAITSGTRQETQYF
many	TRBD1	TRBV29-1	TRBJ1-3	TGCAGCGTTGATGTAGGGGGCGGAAACACCATATATTTT	CSVDVGGGNTIYF
many	TRBD1	TRBV2	TRBJ2-2	TGTGCCAGCAGCGAGGGGGCCGCCGGGGAGCTGTTTTTT	CASSEGAAGELFF
many	.	TRBV20-1	TRBJ2-2	TGCAGTGTTAATAAGGCCACCGGGGAGCTGTTTTTT	CSVNKATGELFF
many	.	TRBV20-1	TRBJ2-6	TGCAGTGCTACCGACAGGCCCTCTGGGGCCAACGTCCTGACTTTC	CSATDRPSGANVLTF
many	TRBD2	TRBV20-1	TRBJ2-1	TGCAGTGCTAGTCCACTAGCGGAAGGTTACAATGAGCAGTTCTTC	CSASPLAEGYNEQFF
many	.	TRBV2	TRBJ2-5	TGTGCCAGCACCTTGGAGGACAGGGAGGGGGAGACCCAGTACTTC	CASTLEDREGETQYF
many	.	TRBV19	TRBJ2-7	TGTGCCAGTAGTATCGGTGGGAGGACCTCCTACGAGCAGTACTTC	CASSIGGRTSYEQYF
many	.	TRBV20-1	TRBJ1-5	TGCAGTGCTAACACACAGGGAAACGATCAGCCCCAGCATTTT	CSANTQGNDQPQHF
many	TRBD2	TRBV10-1	TRBJ2-1	TGCGCCAGCAGTGACCATAGCGGGAGCTCCTACAATGAGCAGTTCTTC	CASSDHSGSSYNEQFF
many	TRBD1	TRBV24-1	TRBJ2-3	TGTGCCACCAGTGAACCGGACAGGGATAGCACAGATACGCAGTATTTT	CATSEPDRDSTDTQYF
many	TRBD1	TRBV6-6	TRBJ2-5	TGTGCCACCAGGCCCCCGACAGGGCGGGAGACCCAGTACTTC	CATRPPTGRETQYF
many	TRBD2	TRBV5-1	TRBJ2-1	TGCGCCAGCAGCTCACTAGCGGGGTCCCATGAGCAGTTCTTC	CASSSLAGSHEQFF
many	TRBD2	TRBV27	TRBJ2-7	TGTGCCAGCAGTTTTTTGAGCGGGAGCTCCTACGAGCAGTACTTC	CASSFLSGSSYEQYF
many	TRBD2	TRBV5-1	TRBJ2-1	TGCGCCAGCAGTAGGACTAGCGGGGGGTTATACAATGAGCAGTTCTTC	CASSRTSGGLYNEQFF
many	.	TRBV20-1	TRBJ2-5	TGCAGTGCTATGGACAGAACATCCTTTAACCTAGAGAGCCAGTACTTC	CSAMDRTSFNLESQYF
many	.	TRBV7-9	TRBJ1-2	TGTGCCAGCAGCCTAGCTAGGGACACTAGATCTGGCTACACCTTC	CASSLARDTRSGYTF
many	.	TRBV2	TRBJ2-7	TGTGCCAGCATCCCTGAGGGATTAAGACAATACGAGCAGTACTTC	CASIPEGLRQYEQYF
.	TRBD2	TRBV24-1	TRBJ2-2	TGTGTCACTAGTGATTCGGGGACTAGCGGGAACGCGAACACCGGGGAGCTGTTTTTT	CVTSDSGTSGNANTGELFF
many	.	TRBV5-1	TRBJ2-3	TGCGCCAGCAGCTATAGGGACCCAGGCACAGATACGCAGTATTTT	CASSYRDPGTDTQYF
.	.	TRBV11-2	TRBJ2-2	TGTGCCAGCAGCCAAACGAACACCGGGGAGCTGTTTTTT	CASSQTNTGELFF
.	TRBD1	TRBV6-5	TRBJ1-1	TGTGCCAGCAGTTATACAGGGGGCGAGGGCGAAGCTTTCTTT	CASSYTGGEGEAFF
many	.	TRBV9	TRBJ2-5	TGTGCCAGCAGCGTGGACTTAACCCAAGAGACCCAGTACTTC	CASSVDLTQETQYF
many	TRBD1	TRBV5-6	TRBJ1-5	TGTGCCAGCAGCTTGTATGACAGGGGGGTTCAGCCCCAGCATTTT	CASSLYDRGVQPQHF
many	.	TRBV30	TRBJ2-7	TGTGCCTGGAGTCGGCAGACCTACGAGCAGTACTTC	CAWSRQTYEQYF
many	.	TRBV7-9	TRBJ1-5	TGTGCCAGCAGCTACGAGAATCAGCCCCAGCATTTT	CASSYENQPQHF
.	TRBD2	TRBV6-5	TRBJ2-3	TGTGCCAGCAGTTATAGCGGGAGCCCCAGTTATACGCAGTATTTT	CASSYSGSPSYTQYF
many	.	TRBV29-1	TRBJ2-1	TGCAGCGTTGAAAGACAGGTAGACAATGAGCAGTTCTTC	CSVERQVDNEQFF
few	TRBD1	TRBV18	TRBJ1-2	TGTGCCAGCTCTTCGGACAGGAACTATGGCTACACCTTC	CASSSDRNYGYTF
many	.	TRBV7-2	TRBJ1-4	TGTGCCAGCAGCCTGGCTTCGGGGAGAGAAAAACTGTTTTTT	CASSLASGREKLFF
many	.	TRBV6-5	TRBJ1-6	TGTGCCAGCAGTGAGATGGGTTTACCCCTCCACTTT	CASSEMGLPLHF
many	.	TRBV19	TRBJ2-3	TGTGCCAGTAGAGCCTCTAGCACAGATACGCAGTATTTT	CASRASSTDTQYF
many	.	TRBV9	TRBJ2-2	TGTGCCAGCAGCACCCACGACAGAGACACCGGGGAGCTGTTTTTT	CASSTHDRDTGELFF
few	.	TRBV6-5	TRBJ1-5	TGTGCCAGCAGCGGGGGGGGGCAAATGGTATTACAGCCCCAGCATTTT	CASSGGGQMVLQPQHF
many	.	TRBV10-1	TRBJ2-2	TGCGCCAGCAGTGAGTCCACGGTCACTTCGGGCACCGGGGAGCTGTTTTTT	CASSESTVTSGTGELFF
.	.	TRBV5-1	TRBJ2-5	TGCGCCAGCGGCCCTCAGAAGGGTGCTAAAGAGACCCAGTACTTC	CASGPQKGAKETQYF
many	.	TRBV5-8	TRBJ2-7	TGTGCCAGCAGTTTTGACAGTCCGCCCTCCTACGAGCAGTACTTC	CASSFDSPPSYEQYF
many	.	TRBV10-1	TRBJ2-7	TGCGCCACCATGGACAGTTCCTACGAGCAGTACTTC	CATMDSSYEQYF
many	TRBD2	TRBV10-3	TRBJ2-1	TGTGCCATCAGTGAGCAGCGGGAATCCTACAATGAGCAGTTCTTC	CAISEQRESYNEQFF
many	TRBD1	TRBV5-4	TRBJ2-6	TGTGCCAGCAGACTAAGGGGGCCTGGGGCCAACGTCCTGACTTTC	CASRLRGPGANVLTF
many	TRBD1	TRBV4-1	TRBJ2-7	TGCGCCAGCAGCCATAAGGGACAGGCCGAGTACGAGCAGTACTTC	CASSHKGQAEYEQYF
many	.	TRBV12-3/TRBV12-4	TRBJ1-4	TGTGCCAGCAGTTCCTCGGGCGCAACTAATGAAAAACTGTTTTTT	CASSSSGATNEKLFF
many	TRBD1	TRBV15	TRBJ2-1	TGTGCCACCAGCAGAGGGGGACAGCAGGCTATGTTGGAGTTCTTC	CATSRGGQQAMLEFF
many	TRBD1	TRBV20-1	TRBJ2-7	TGCAGTGCTAGAGAGAGTAGGGGGACAGGGGATTTGTACGAGCAGTACTTC	CSARESRGTGDLYEQYF
many	TRBD2	TRBV20-1	TRBJ2-1	TGCAGTGCTAGCCTTCAGGGACTAGCGGGAAATGAGCAGTTCTTC	CSASLQGLAGNEQFF
many	TRBD1	TRBV10-1	TRBJ1-2	TGCGCCAGCGGACAGGCCGGCTATGGCTACACCTTC	CASGQAGYGYTF
many	TRBD2	TRBV12-3/TRBV12-4	TRBJ2-3	TGTGCCAGCAGTCCCGGACTAGCTACAGATACGCAGTATTTT	CASSPGLATDTQYF
many	TRBD1	TRBV5-8	TRBJ2-7	TGTGCCAGCAGCTTGGCGGGACAGGGGAGCTCCTACGAGCAGTACTTC	CASSLAGQGSSYEQYF
many	TRBD1	TRBV5-6	TRBJ2-1	TGTGCCAGCAGCCTCCTGGGACAGGGCTTAGGGGATGAGCAGTTCTTC	CASSLLGQGLGDEQFF
many	TRBD2	TRBV7-3	TRBJ2-3	TGTGCCAGCAGCTTAGGCGGGGGGGTCACAGATACGCAGTATTTT	CASSLGGGVTDTQYF
many	.	TRBV3-1	TRBJ2-1	TGTGCCAGCAGCCGGGACTCCCCACCCAATGAGCAGTTCTTC	CASSRDSPPNEQFF
many	TRBD1	TRBV20-1	TRBJ2-1	TGCAGTGCTAGATCCCTGGCCGGGGACAGAGTCAATGAGCAGTTCTTC	CSARSLAGDRVNEQFF
few	TRBD2	TRBV11-3	TRBJ2-2	TGTGCCAGCAGCTCCGGGACTAGAAACACCGGGGAGCTGTTTTTT	CASSSGTRNTGELFF
many	.	TRBV9	TRBJ2-2	TGTGCCAGCAGCGTTCTCGGACCAAACACCGGGGAGCTGTTTTTT	CASSVLGPNTGELFF
few	TRBD1	TRBV28	TRBJ2-7	TGTGCCAGCAGTTTCCTACAGGGGGAAGAGCAGTACTTC	CASSFLQGEEQYF